Following are 3 T cell receptor beta chains from one sample sequenced in a study of shared clonotypes between healthy human individuals (dated by TCRdb to 2018 to 2021). CD8 naive samples were CD45RO-negative cells positively selected for CCR7, giving a CD45RA+CCR7+ population that excluded TemRA cells. Libraries were prepared through the immunoSEQ multiplex PCR assay. TCRdb stores this immuneACCESS table with in-frame sequences only. Part of the clones is absent; in the studies checked, under half of the shortfall reflects unresolved V genes, and no reason is known for the rest. This sample gives 800,000 or so clones in total; roughly 96% of them show up just once. Clones ranked in the top ten supply about 0.21% of the sample. The material sequenced was naive CD8+ T cells sorted from blood. The cell subset or site label, read with the paper, signifies: CD45RA+CCR7+. The source is a man younger than 45 in good health.

The chain uses TRBV27 and TRBJ2-3; the D gene is possibly TRBD1 (6 bases). V was pared by 6 bases and J by 5 bases, with 18 bases between. CDR1 is MNHEY and CDR2 is SMNVEV in the germline V gene (reference sequence). The CDR3 has 15 residues. CDR3 DNA: TGTGCCAGCAGGCCCGGGACATCTTATAGAGATACGCAGTATTTT. It yields the protein CASRPGTSYRDTQYF.

V is TRBV7-6 and J is TRBJ1-2; D gene ambiguous. The germline V gene encodes CDR1 SGHVS and CDR2 FNYEAQ. Trimming pared 2 bases from V and 7 bases from J, leaving 23 bases between. The CDR3 has 17 residues. CDR3 in amino acids: CASSLKPAGKPIGGYTF. The CDR3 DNA reads TGTGCCAGCAGCTTAAAACCCGCGGGGAAGCCAATCGGTGGCTACACCTTC. The variable domain in full, completed from reference TRBV7-6 and TRBJ1-2, reads GAGVSQSPRYKVTKRGQDVALRCDPISGHVSLYWYRQALGQGPEFLTYFNYEAQQDKSGLPNDRFSAERPEGSISTLTIQRTEQRDSAMYRCASSLKPAGKPIGGYTFGSGTRLTVV.

J is TRBJ2-5 and V is TRBV27; TRBD2 aligns across 14 bases. CDR1 MNHEY and CDR2 SMNVEV come from the germline V gene (reference sequence). The CDR3 has 19 residues. V lost 5 bases, J lost 0 bases, and 11 bases stayed unmatched. Here the CDR3 reads CASSLLGLAGVPYQETQYF. CDR3 bases: TGTGCCAGCAGTCTCCTGGGACTAGCGGGAGTGCCGTACCAAGAGACCCAGTACTTC.